The next 21 T cell receptor beta chains were all read from a single sample in a study of beta chain features in type 1 diabetes. TCRB transcripts that were expressed got sequenced, as all of the isolated RNA had been reverse transcribed. The assay was immunoSEQ multiplex PCR, and TCRdb's table has in-frame clones only and misses some. Of 450,000 or so clones listed, roughly 10% were seen once; the top ten hold about 0.045%. The sample taken for sequencing was naive CD4+ T cells from blood. The receptors were gathered from a woman aged 18-29 years in good health.

The V and J genes are TRBV7-3 and TRBJ2-1; D remains unclear. Trimming stripped 5 bases from V and 0 bases from J, with 11 bases between. The CDR3 has 15 amino acids. CDR1 and CDR2 from the germline V gene are SGHTA and FQGTGA. The CDR3: CASSSHAYSYNEQFF. As DNA, the CDR3 is TGTGCCAGCAGCAGTCATGCGTACTCCTACAATGAGCAGTTCTTC.

This clone was recorded a few times. V is TRBV7-8 and J is TRBJ1-6, with TRBD1 identical over 10 bases. Germline CDR1 reads SGHVS; CDR2 reads FQNEAQ. V lost 5 bases to trimming and J lost 9 bases; unmatched junction nucleotides: 7. The CDR3 covers 15 residues. The CDR3 sequence is CASSRSGTGVSPLHF. In DNA, the CDR3 is TGTGCCAGCAGCCGCTCTGGGACAGGGGTTTCACCCCTCCACTTT.

In its sample, this clone was seen many times. The chain has TRBV14 and TRBJ2-4; the D gene could be TRBD1 or TRBD2 (5 bases each). This CDR3 has 11 residues. Trimming removed 8 bases from V and 6 bases from J, with 8 bases in between. Germline CDR1 is SGHDN and CDR2 is FVKESK. The CDR3 DNA reads as TGTGCCAGCGGGGCGGGAAACATTCAGTACTTC. Its translation: CASGAGNIQYF. Based on the CDR3 plus reference TRBV14 and TRBJ2-4, the full variable domain is EAGVTQFPSHSVIEKGQTVTLRCDPISGHDNLYWYRRVMGKEIKFLLHFVKESKQDESGMPNNRFLAERTGGTYSTLKVQPAELEDSGVYFCASGAGNIQYFGAGTRLSVL.

The V and J genes are TRBV2 and TRBJ2-2; D is perhaps TRBD2 (6 bases). Looked up from germline, CDR1 is SNHLY and CDR2 is FYNNEI. CDR3 length equals 14 residues. The V gene lost 7 bases and the J gene lost 3 bases, with 12 bases spanning the gap. The chain's CDR3 is CASTLRGYTGELFF. Written as DNA, the CDR3 is TGTGCCAGCACACTCCGGGGGTACACCGGGGAGCTGTTTTTT.

This clone was observed a few times. The J gene is TRBJ1-1, the V gene TRBV5-4; D is unresolved. Germline V gene sequence: CDR1 SGHNT, CDR2 YYREEE (reference sequence). With 3 bases removed from V and 3 bases from J, the gap between germline ends came to 15 bases. The CDR3 runs 15 residues. In DNA, the CDR3 is TGTGCCAGCAGCTCAAGGAACCGACCGGACACTGAAGCTTTCTTT. Translating it yields CASSSRNRPDTEAFF.

Points on this clone: The germline gene is not matched at one end of the junction; a read error may be the cause. This chain connects TRBV4-3 to TRBJ2-1; 8 bases are a match to TRBD2. The CDR3 extends over 16 amino acids. The germline gives CDR1 LGHNA, CDR2 YSLEER. The CDR3 sequence: CASSQEWTSNNNEQFF. The CDR3 coding sequence is TGCGCCAGCAGTCAAGAATGGACTAGCAACAACAATGAGCAGTTCTTC.

This clone appeared a few times. The chain employs TRBV4-2 and TRBJ2-5; 8 nucleotides agree with TRBD2. V shed 3 bases and J 4 bases; nucleotides not matched to a gene: 13. The CDR3 contains 17 residues. Germline-derived CDR1 and CDR2 are LGHNA and YNFKEQ. CDR3 sequence (DNA): TGTGCCAGCAGCCATCAACAGCGGGGGTTGGGCGGAGAGACCCAGTACTTC. This gives the protein CASSHQQRGLGGETQYF.

This clone appeared a few times. The rearrangement links TRBV5-1 to TRBJ2-6, with TRBD1 identical over 8 bases. Germline-derived CDR1 and CDR2 are SGHRS and YFSETQ. This CDR3 spans 17 amino acids. J lost 3 bases, V lost 7 bases, and 12 bases had no gene match. DNA for the CDR3: TGCGCCAGCTCCGGGACAGGCCTCCCTGGTGGGGCCAACGTCCTGACTTTC. As protein: CASSGTGLPGGANVLTF.

This clone has only a few counts. The CDR3 coding sequence is TGTGCCAGTAGTATTGGCCTCAGGGGATCGATAGAGACCCAGTACTTC. It codes for CASSIGLRGSIETQYF. This chain links TRBV19 with TRBJ2-5, with a tentative D call TRBD1 (6 bases). Germline V gene sequence: CDR1 LNHDA, CDR2 SQIVND (reference sequence). Trimming pared 3 bases from V and 4 bases from J, leaving 18 bases between. The CDR3 runs 16 residues.

This clone occurred a few times. This chain connects TRBV15 to TRBJ2-6; no reliable D call. Trimming cost V 0 bases and J 0 bases, with 3 bases left between them. The length of the CDR3 is 15 residues. CDR1 is LNHNV, CDR2 YYDKDF, per germline (reference sequence). This chain's CDR3 is CATSRDPSGANVLTF. The CDR3 DNA follows: TGTGCCACCAGCAGAGACCCCTCTGGGGCCAACGTCCTGACTTTC.

The chain joins TRBV9 to TRBJ1-6, with 8 bases that match TRBD1. The CDR3 is 16 amino acids. Per the germline V gene, CDR1 is SGDLS and CDR2 is YYNGEE. V was clipped by 4 bases and J by 14 bases; unmatched bases: 17. The CDR3 DNA reads as TGTGCCAGCAGCCCCCAGGACAGGGTACGCCCCAGGGCCCTCCACTTT. Translation gives CASSPQDRVRPRALHF.

The V gene is TRBV9, the J gene TRBJ2-3; TRBD1 is a possible D gene (6 bases). There are 14 residues in the CDR3. Germline CDR1 is SGDLS and CDR2 is YYNGEE. The germline V and J ends were trimmed by 3 bases and 6 bases, with 14 bases remaining between them. This chain's CDR3 is CASSDRRGQDTQYF. In nucleotides, the CDR3 is TGTGCCAGCAGCGATAGACGAGGACAGGATACGCAGTATTTT.

The V call is TRBV20-1, the J call TRBJ1-1; D gene uncertain. V dropped 5 bases and J dropped 1 base, with 5 bases sitting between them. Germline values: CDR1 DFQATT, CDR2 SNEGSKA (reference sequence). The length of the CDR3 is 11 residues. Here the CDR3 DNA reads TGCAGTGCTCAGGAGAACACTGAAGCTTTCTTT. Its protein is CSAQENTEAFF.

This chain links TRBV7-2 with TRBJ2-7; TRBD2 might be the D (5 bases). Germline CDR1 is SGHTA and CDR2 is FQGNSA. The CDR3 sequence is 15 residues long. V lost 2 bases, J lost 2 bases, and 13 bases lay in between. The CDR3 DNA is TGTGCCAGCAGCTTAACTAGTTTGTCTCCCTACGAGCAGTACTTC. Translation: CASSLTSLSPYEQYF.

V and J are TRBV9 and TRBJ2-3; D gene unclear. The V and J ends lost 3 bases and 3 bases respectively, with 11 bases between them. Germline CDR1 and CDR2: SGDLS and YYNGEE. This CDR3 has 14 amino acids. The CDR3 region has the DNA TGTGCCAGCAGCGGAGGTTGGGGTACAGATACGCAGTATTTT. Its protein is CASSGGWGTDTQYF.

This clone occurred a few times. The chain joins TRBV11-3 to TRBJ2-1, with 7 bases that match TRBD2. J gave up 7 bases and V 6 bases, and 12 bases lay outside the gene matches. Germline loops: CDR1 SGHNT, CDR2 YENEEA. This CDR3 is 15 amino acids long. CDR3 amino acids: CASRRLAQRDNEQFF. For the CDR3, the DNA is TGTGCCAGCAGGCGACTAGCCCAAAGGGATAATGAGCAGTTCTTC.

This clone was seen a few times. This chain uses TRBV18 with TRBJ2-7; tentative D call: TRBD2 (6 bases). V was clipped by 3 bases and J by 5 bases, with 11 bases between them. Germline V gene lookup returns CDR1 KGHSH and CDR2 LQKENI. The CDR3 extends over 13 amino acids. The CDR3 spells CASSPRGGNEQYV. The DNA for the CDR3 is TGTGCCAGCTCACCGAGGGGCGGGAACGAGCAGTACGTC.

This clone was counted between two and nine times. This chain links TRBV28 with TRBJ2-7; D gene uncertain. CDR3 length: 14 amino acids. CDR1 is MDHEN and CDR2 is SYDVKM in the germline V gene. The V end lost 2 bases, the J end lost 7 bases, and 15 bases lay between the germline ends. CDR3 coding DNA: TGTGCCAGCAGTTTAGCGTCGGCCTCTTGGGAGCAGTACGTC. Protein product: CASSLASASWEQYV.

This rearrangement joins TRBV5-1 to TRBJ2-4, with D possibly matching TRBD1 (6 bases). V was pared by 4 bases and J by 0 bases, with 14 bases between. The length of the CDR3 is 16 residues. CDR1 and CDR2 (germline): SGHRS, YFSETQ. DNA for the CDR3: TGCGCCAGCAGCCCGGGACATGTTTTAGCCAAAAACATTCAGTACTTC. Translated: CASSPGHVLAKNIQYF.

The genes are TRBV7-9 and TRBJ1-6; D is unclear. This CDR3 region has 14 residues. Trimming removed 5 bases at V and 7 bases at J, with 12 bases between. The V gene's germline CDR1 is SEHNR and CDR2 FQNEAQ (reference sequence). CDR3 coding DNA: TGTGCCAGCAGCCCCCGAGACGCCAATTCACCCCTCCACTTT. Translated, it gives CASSPRDANSPLHF.

This clone has more than one count but fewer than ten. This sequence joins TRBV2 and TRBJ2-5, with TRBD1 matching over 7 bases. The CDR3 extends over 14 amino acids. V lost 7 bases, J lost 3 bases, and 8 bases stayed unmatched. The germline gives CDR1 SNHLY, CDR2 FYNNEI. This CDR3 is CASKDRSPEETQYF. The CDR3 DNA sequence: TGTGCCAGCAAGGACAGGTCTCCTGAAGAGACCCAGTACTTC.